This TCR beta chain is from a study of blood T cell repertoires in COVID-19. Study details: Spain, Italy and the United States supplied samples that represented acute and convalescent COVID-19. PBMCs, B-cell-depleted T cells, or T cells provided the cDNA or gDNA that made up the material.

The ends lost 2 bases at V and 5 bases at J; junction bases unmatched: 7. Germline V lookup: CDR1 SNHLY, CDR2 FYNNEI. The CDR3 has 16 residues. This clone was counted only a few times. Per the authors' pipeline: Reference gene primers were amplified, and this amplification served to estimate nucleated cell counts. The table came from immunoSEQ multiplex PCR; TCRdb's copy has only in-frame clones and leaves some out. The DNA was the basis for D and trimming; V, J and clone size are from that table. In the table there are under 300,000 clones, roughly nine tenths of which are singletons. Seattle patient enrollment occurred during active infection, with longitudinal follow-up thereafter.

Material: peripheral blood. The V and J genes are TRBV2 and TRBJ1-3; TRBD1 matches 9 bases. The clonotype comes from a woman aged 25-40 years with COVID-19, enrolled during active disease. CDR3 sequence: CASSEFWGQGRNTIYF. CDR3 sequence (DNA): TGTGCCAGCAGTGAATTTTGGGGACAGGGCAGAAACACCATATATTTT.